This TCR beta chain derives from a study of T cell changes during pregnancy in multiple sclerosis. Profiling relied on immunoSEQ multiplex PCR, and the TCRdb table lists in-frame clones only, not all of them. This sample has 45,000 to 55,000 clones, with roughly 90% found just once. The source material was CD4+ T cells from peripheral blood mononuclear cells, sampled after pregnancy. The TCR comes from a female donor with multiple sclerosis, enrolled in a pregnancy study.

CDR3 in DNA: TGTGCCAGCAGTTCATTACGGACAGGGGGGATCTGGAATGAGCAGTTCTTC. Its protein product is CASSSLRTGGIWNEQFF. The gene calls are TRBV27 and TRBJ2-1; 10 nucleotides align to TRBD1. V dropped 4 bases and J dropped 7; count of bases not matched to a gene: 13. This CDR3 has 17 residues. Germline CDR1 MNHEY, CDR2 SMNVEV (reference sequence).